This T cell receptor (beta chain) derives from a study of blood T cell repertoires in COVID-19. Measured with immunoSEQ multiplex PCR; TCRdb has only the in-frame clones, and not every one. The sample records approximately 200,000 clones, around 83% being singletons. The J segment lost 5 bases and the V segment lost 4 bases, leaving 5 bases of the junction unmatched. Germline V CDR1 and CDR2: SNHLY, FYNNEI. The CDR3 extends over 15 amino acids. The sequenced sample was peripheral blood. The sequence came from a woman in her 30s with active or convalescent COVID-19. The chain links TRBV2 to TRBJ2-5, with TRBD2 matching over 12 bases. This CDR3 reads CASSARLAGVETQYF. The CDR3 coding sequence is TGTGCCAGCAGTGCGCGACTAGCGGGAGTGGAGACCCAGTACTTC. The full variable domain, with the rest looked up from reference TRBV2 and TRBJ2-5, is EPEVTQTPSHQVTQMGQEVILRCVPISNHLYFYWYRQILGQKVEFLVSFYNNEISEKSEIFDDQFSVERPDGSNFTLKIRSTKLEDSAMYFCASSARLAGVETQYFGPGTRLLVL.